This TCR beta chain was found in a study of cytomegalovirus exposure and HLA in healthy donors (TCRdb year 2017). Study-level background: According to an earlier analysis of 587 of the donors, roughly 180 million T cells yielded 100 million or so unique TCR beta sequences and approximately 280 Gb of sequence data. A separate validation cohort of some 130 different subjects was used in addition to the roughly 700-subject first cohort. A later genetic analysis took genome-wide SNP genotypes for 398 of the 666 donors and used that subset as a discovery cohort. HLA typing included class I and class II loci at four-digit resolution. The genetic ancestry cluster associated with self-reported Caucasian donors included over 80% of the roughly 400 genotyped donors. Among 398 genotyped donors of the cohort, an average of approximately 240,000 unique TCR beta nucleotide sequences was sequenced per donor, of which roughly 17% were non-productive. Several DR-DQ haplotypes were treated as single units for association and clustering because of strong linkage in the cohort. In a later analysis, previously published TCR beta repertoires from 550 to 750 donors were re-analyzed and high-resolution HLA genotyping was added so that TCR occurrence patterns could be studied. To predict cytomegalovirus infection status, the study brought together high-throughput TCR immunosequencing, statistical association of individual TCRs with disease status, and machine learning. Roughly 300 gigabases of sequencing data and approximately 91 million unique TCR sequences made up an early release that covered under 750 HLA-typed donors. Rather than using new phenotypic data, the later analysis identified candidate immune exposures from TCR beta sequences and from how often those sequences occurred across donors. Donor age, sex, ethnicity and CMV serostatus were collected together with the repertoire data. All discovery cohort repertoires had been generated on a single sequencing platform. The number of donors typed differed by locus, with 629-630 for A, B, C, DRB1 and DQB1, around 520 for DQA1, 600 to 610 for DPA1, and 472 for DPB1. To decide whether each TCR beta V gene segment behaved as functional or pseudogenic, an earlier analysis of several hundred of the donors relied on high-throughput TCR beta sequencing. The study aimed to test whether signatures of past pathogen exposure could be identified by cataloging public T cell receptors. The study used immunosequencing to profile the T cell repertoires of several hundred subjects and linked those repertoires to cytomegalovirus serostatus.

Summary of the overall study and its limitations: It was suggested by the authors that the approach could potentially be generalized to other disease states and immunological phenotypes. Roughly uniform sequencing depth across donors was assumed in presence/absence analyses, although this assumption may not hold. Most TCR sequences were seen in very few donors, while some public TCRs were found in many individuals. Compared with the 666-donor mean, donors in an Asian-associated ancestry cluster had fewer N-insertions in productive TCRs, according to a later genetic analysis. Specific HLA alleles were associated with about 17,000 TCR beta sequences at a false discovery rate of 0.05 in a later analysis. Compared with equally common non-associated chains, HLA-associated TCR beta chains in a later analysis were more clonally expanded and had lower generation probabilities. A later genetic analysis associated a missense DCLRE1C variant with V-gene and J-gene trimming of TCR beta chains, and an independent cohort replicated the association. A group of highly shared sequence variants was considered likely to be a technical artifact of the sequencing pipeline. A further reported finding was that TCR beta sequences accurately predicted the HLA-A and HLA-B alleles for most subjects in the first cohort. A few of the identified cytomegalovirus-associated TCR beta chains were confirmed in vitro to be specific for cytomegalovirus antigens. In both the original and validation cohorts, the classifier was reported to diagnose cytomegalovirus status with high specificity and sensitivity. In the study, 150 to 200 TCR beta chains were listed as associated with cytomegalovirus. Several of the top co-occurrence clusters appeared to be linked to parvovirus B19, influenza, CMV and Epstein-Barr virus, according to a later analysis. This cohort had only TCR beta chains sequenced, and the lack of alpha or paired-chain data limited which features could be detected. CMV serostatus was the only immune exposure information available for the cohort. When HLA alleles, especially DR and DQ, strongly co-occurred, attributing TCR associations to individual alleles was difficult. In an earlier analysis of 587 of the donors, most TCR beta V segments appeared in productive rearrangements about 90% or about 30% of the time, broadly matching IMGT annotations. Correlated functional status among segregating V segments might reflect linkage disequilibrium, but an unknown experimental factor could not be ruled out. In a later analysis, TCR association rates were found to vary across HLA loci, with the most associated TCRs seen for DRB1 alleles and the fewest for HLA-C alleles. Because HLA typing was missing for some donors at each locus, association tests included only the typed subset. Because counts were too low, more than 15 rarely observed V segments, including chromosome 9 orphons, were left out of the earlier analysis of 587 of the donors. Most CMV-associated TCR beta chains appeared to be HLA-restricted in a later analysis, and the HLA associations seemed to be driven largely by CMV exposure.

Libraries were made using the immunoSEQ multiplex PCR assay. For the multiplex PCR, a mixture combining 60 forward primers for TCR Vbeta segments and 13 reverse primers for TCR Jbeta segments was used. Amplification of the CDR3 region of rearranged TCR beta genes was performed with a multiplex PCR assay on genomic DNA. On the Illumina HiSeq System, the amplified TCR beta libraries were sequenced as 87-base-pair reads. The published analysis was carried out like this. Across the 600 to 700 repertoires, a later analysis counted 75 million to 90 million unique TCR beta chains, around 10 million of which were shared by at least two donors. A nearest-neighbor algorithm error-corrected the raw reads and collapsed the reads into unique sequences, merging closely related sequences to remove PCR and sequencing errors. Alignment of CDR3 sequences to IMGT reference sequences was used to assign V, D and J gene segments. For a sequence to be retained, at least a six-nucleotide match to both a V gene segment and a J gene segment was required. Rearrangements were classified as productive when the CDR3 lacked stop codons and remained in frame with V and J, and all other rearrangements were classified as non-productive. CDR3 was defined by IMGT convention, running from the second conserved V-encoded cysteine to the conserved J-encoded phenylalanine. The earlier analysis of about 640 of the donors excluded any sequence lacking an unambiguous match to a single V gene segment. An earlier analysis of approximately 590 of the donors classified V segments as functional when productive rearrangements were above 56.7% and as segregating when the standard deviation between donors was above 5%. A statistical classification framework was developed to diagnose cytomegalovirus status using the catalog of TCR beta chain sequences. V and J gene assignment, in a later analysis, came from comparing TCR nucleotide sequences with IMGT/GENE-DB human TR gene sequences. Using the TCRdist pipeline, a later analysis assigned CDR3 sequences along with most-parsimonious VDJ recombination scenarios. In a later analysis, each TCR beta chain was defined by its CDR3 amino acid sequence together with its V-gene family, and reads without a unique V-gene family were excluded. As a way to deal with suspected cross-contamination and a sequencing artifact, a later analysis dropped 450 to 600 nucleotide sequences that were highly shared and had low generation probability. A later analysis calculated a clonal expansion index for each public chain from normalized within-repertoire ranks of inferred template counts. A later analysis computed generation probabilities with a VDJ recombination model fitted to out-of-frame rearrangements, and checked the results against IGoR. In a later analysis, hypergeometric tests were used to score TCR-TCR, TCR-HLA and TCR-CMV co-occurrence, with a repertoire-size bias correction applied to TCR pairs. To estimate false discovery rates, a later analysis permuted the HLA or CMV assignments 20 times. In a later analysis, co-occurring TCRs were grouped with DBSCAN, and TCRdist sequence similarity was added when clustering was performed within HLA-allele-positive subsets. Co-occurrence clustering excluded repertoires with fewer than 30,000 or more than 120,000 public chains, plus five with anomalous nucleotide sharing. TCRdb retrieved this table from immuneACCESS and kept in-frame rearrangements only. Not all clones are present; in checked studies, unresolved V genes account for under half, and no reason is known for the remainder. Clonal size and the V and J genes are those of that table, whereas D and trimming came from the DNA. Recorded for this sample are roughly 100,000 clones; about 80% of them occurred a single time. The ten largest clones add up to about 1.9% of the sample.

About this clone: The clone's antigen remains unknown. Base qualities are not at hand, and no much larger clone is one base apart.

The cohort comprised more than 550 healthy bone marrow donors. At the time of sampling, every cohort member was nominally healthy, though immune exposures that went unrecorded were likely present. The donor tested CMV seronegative and was one of the 352 seronegative cohort members. A peripheral blood sample was provided by each donor, and peripheral blood mononuclear cells were used for TCR beta sequencing. Genomic DNA extraction from the blood cell samples was performed with the Qiagen DNeasy Blood Extraction Kit. Sequencing was carried out using PBMCs. This clonotype was obtained from a man aged 30-40 years in good health and CMV-seronegative.

The nucleotide sequence reads as follows: TGTGCCAGCAGGCCCCCGGGACTGCCCTTTACAGATACGCAGTATTTT. Translated, it gives CASRPPGLPFTDTQYF. The rearrangement joined TRBV28 to TRBJ2-3, and possibly TRBD2, on 6 matching bases. As encoded in the germline V gene, CDR1 is MDHEN while CDR2 is SYDVKM. The CDR3 runs 16 residues from the cysteine to the phenylalanine. The DNA shown is the 48-base CDR3, in frame from base 1. Trimming removed 6 bases from V and 3 bases from J, leaving 19 bases between the germline ends. Reference TRBV28 and TRBJ2-3 proteins supply the regions before and after the CDR3; the full variable domain is: DVKVTQSSRYLVKRTGEKVFLECVQDMDHENMFWYRQDPGLGLRLIYFSYDVKMKEKGDIPEGYSVSREKKERFSLILESASTNQTSMYLCASRPPGLPFTDTQYFGPGTRLTVL.